This TCR beta chain was found in a study of blood T cell repertoires in COVID-19. About the study: From the United States, Italy and Spain came samples of acute and convalescent COVID-19. PBMCs, B-cell-depleted T cells, or T cells were the source of the cDNA or gDNA that made up the material.

In the original workflow: Estimated nucleated cell counts came from reference gene primer amplification. Clones were sequenced by immunoSEQ multiplex PCR, and TCRdb holds only the in-frame ones, with some missing. V, J and clone size are those of that table, while D and trimming were read from the DNA. This sample has tens of thousands of clones; 86% occur once, and the top ten carry around 23%. Trimming left V 4 bases short and J 5 bases short, with 20 bases between. The germline gives CDR1 SGDLS, CDR2 YYNGEE. This CDR3 spans 16 amino acids. The clonotype comes from an elderly woman with acute or convalescent COVID-19. The chain has TRBV9 and TRBJ2-3, with D possibly being TRBD2 (6 bases). The sequenced material came from peripheral blood. This CDR3 is CASSTRRGYQEDTQYF. The CDR3 nucleotides read TGTGCCAGCAGCACGCGACGGGGGTATCAGGAAGATACGCAGTATTTT.